Sequencing of this T cell receptor (beta chain) was carried out in a study of blood T cells in healthy people across ages. The study, taken as a whole, reports: Estimates of total diversity, which came from one million sequenced T cells, were considered to be underestimates.

Primers used in a second PCR of about 7 to 11 cycles were a sample-barcoded 5' primer and a J-beta primer mix. Tagging of each cDNA molecule was performed by a template-switch adaptor with 12 random nucleotides. TCRdb ran MiXCR on the 5' RACE reads and lists one entry per CDR3 protein. This sample yields approximately 780,000 distinct CDR3 sequences, of which under 30% are seen a single time; about 3% belongs to the top ten. The CDR3 consists of 15 residues. Germline CDR1 and CDR2: DFQATT and SNEGSKA (reference sequence). Trimming took off 6 bases at V and 2 bases at J, with 17 bases between the two ends. In regard to this clonotype: Its antigen is undetermined.

This same sample was also taken into another study, of T cells of mothers and their children. That work states: Biologically related mothers and children overlapped slightly more than unrelated pairs, a non-significant difference.

Sequences were obtained from blood. The source of this sequence is a boy aged 5 to 17 in good health. The chain has TRBV20-1 and TRBJ2-4; D assignment may be TRBD1 or TRBD2 (5 bases each). In nucleotides, the CDR3 is TGCAGTGCGGGACGGGCCGACGATACCAAAAACATTCAGTACTTC. The encoded protein is CSAGRADDTKNIQYF.